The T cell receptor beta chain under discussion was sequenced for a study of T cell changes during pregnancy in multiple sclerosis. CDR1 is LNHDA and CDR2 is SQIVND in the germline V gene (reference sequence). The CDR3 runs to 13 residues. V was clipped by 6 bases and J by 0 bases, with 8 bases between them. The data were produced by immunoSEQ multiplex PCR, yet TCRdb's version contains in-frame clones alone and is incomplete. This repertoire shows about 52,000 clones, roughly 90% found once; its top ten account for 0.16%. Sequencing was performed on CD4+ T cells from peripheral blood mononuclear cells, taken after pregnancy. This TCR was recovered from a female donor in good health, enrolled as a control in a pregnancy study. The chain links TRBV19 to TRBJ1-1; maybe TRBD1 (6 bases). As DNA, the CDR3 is TGTGCCAGTAGCGGGACATTGAACACTGAAGCTTTCTTT. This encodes CASSGTLNTEAFF.